The entry that follows covers one TCR beta chain sequence. Its cognate antigen is unknown. This sample stems from a study of OX40 agonist ivuxolimab in advanced cancers. For the study at large: Dose-escalation cases comprised hepatocellular carcinoma, melanoma, renal cell or head and neck cancer. Patients achieving partial responses numbered three: one hepatocellular carcinoma case and two cutaneous melanoma cases. Points from the study as a whole: Clonal expansion by week 6 occurred in CD4+ and CD8+ blood T cells (at 0.1 to 3.0 mg/kg).

V lost 4 bases and J lost 9, with 11 bases in between. CDR3 length: 13 amino acids. Germline assignment: CDR1 SGDLS and CDR2 YYNGEE. Profiling relied on immunoSEQ multiplex PCR, and the TCRdb table lists in-frame clones only, not all of them. This sample yields tens of thousands of clones, of which around 85% are seen a single time; roughly 0.22% belongs to the top ten. The source was CD4+ or CD8+ T cells sorted from blood, collected in a trial of the OX40 agonist ivuxolimab. The rearrangement uses TRBV9 and TRBJ1-6; D remains ambiguous. The receptor was derived from an adult with an advanced solid tumor such as melanoma, head and neck, liver or kidney cancer. The CDR3 region is CASSRGEGSPLHF. DNA for the CDR3: TGTGCCAGCAGCCGCGGGGAGGGTTCACCCCTCCACTTT. Together with reference TRBV9 and TRBJ1-6, the CDR3 gives the full variable domain: DSGVTQTPKHLITATGQRVTLRCSPRSGDLSVYWYQQSLDQGLQFLIQYYNGEERAKGNILERFSAQQFPDLHSELNLSSLELGDSALYFCASSRGEGSPLHFGNGTRLTVT.